These 19 T cell receptor beta chains share one sample of origin, sequenced in a study of blood T cell repertoires in COVID-19. Profiled with immunoSEQ multiplex PCR; TCRdb holds only in-frame clones, not every one. Of around 140,000 clones detected, approximately 90% appear once; the ten largest clones hold about 2%. Sequenced sample: peripheral blood. These TCRs come from a man between 70 and 80 years old with active COVID-19.

This chain links TRBV5-1 with TRBJ1-1; D perhaps matches TRBD1 (6 bases). Trimming took 4 bases from V and 11 from J, leaving 12 bases between them. Looked up from germline, CDR1 is SGHRS and CDR2 is YFSETQ. The CDR3 runs to 11 residues. This CDR3 is CASSGTRGAFF. As DNA, the CDR3 is TGCGCCAGCAGCGGGACGAGGGGGGCTTTCTTT.

The chain combines TRBV24-1 with TRBJ2-1, with 12 positions matching TRBD2. V lost 0 bases and J lost 5; bases outside the gene matches: 1. Germline CDR1 KGHDR, CDR2 SFDVKD. This CDR3 is 16 amino acids long. This CDR3 is CATSDLGLAGNNEQFF. The CDR3, as DNA: TGTGCCACCAGTGATTTGGGACTAGCGGGAAACAATGAGCAGTTCTTC.

The rearrangement links TRBV7-2 to TRBJ1-1, with D hard to call. The germline V gene encodes CDR1 SGHTA and CDR2 FQGNSA. The CDR3 covers 15 residues. Trimming left V 6 bases short and J 0 bases short, with 14 bases between. This CDR3 reads CASRWRAGLNTEAFF. CDR3 DNA sequence: TGTGCCAGCAGATGGAGGGCGGGGTTGAACACTGAAGCTTTCTTT.

This chain joins TRBV5-1 and TRBJ2-7; TRBD1 agrees at 8 bases. The germline V gene has CDR1 SGHRS and CDR2 YFSETQ. The V segment lost 0 bases and the J segment 5 bases; nucleotides outside the gene matches: 1. CDR3 size: 13 residues. DNA for the CDR3: TGCGCCAGCAGCTTGGGACAGGGGAACGAGCAGTACTTC. It specifies CASSLGQGNEQYF.

The count of this clone is one. The V gene is TRBV7-9, the J gene TRBJ1-2; D possibly corresponds to TRBD1 (6 bases). Trimming shortened V by 5 bases and J by 2 bases, and 21 bases separated the two germline ends. Per germline, CDR1 SEHNR and CDR2 FQNEAQ (reference sequence). The CDR3 is 17 residues long. The CDR3 DNA reads as TGTGCCAGCAGCCTCTCTCACCGGGGTCAGGGGAACTATGGCTACACCTTC. Residues: CASSLSHRGQGNYGYTF.

This sequence joins TRBV5-8 and TRBJ1-5; D may be TRBD1 (6 bases). Trimming took 6 bases from V and 7 from J, leaving 17 bases between them. Germline V CDR1 and CDR2: SGHTS, YDEGEE. The CDR3 totals 14 residues. The CDR3 loop reads CASKGTGNVQPQHF. The CDR3, as DNA: TGTGCCAGCAAGGGTACAGGGAACGTACAGCCCCAGCATTTT.

This clone was detected once. This rearrangement joins TRBV29-1 to TRBJ1-1; D gene uncertain. Trimming cost V 4 bases and J 1 base, with 7 bases left between them. CDR3 length: 12 amino acids. CDR1 and CDR2 from the germline V gene are SQVTM and ANQGSEA. The CDR3 coding sequence is TGCAGCGTTGCGGCGGAGAACACTGAAGCTTTCTTT. Translating gives CSVAAENTEAFF.

This sequence joins TRBV9 and TRBJ2-7; 8 bases fit TRBD2. V was pared by 0 bases and J by 0 bases, with 2 bases of the junction left unmatched. Per the germline V gene, CDR1 is SGDLS and CDR2 is YYNGEE. The CDR3 consists of 15 residues. DNA of the CDR3: TGTGCCAGCAGCGTAGGAAGCGGGAGCTCCTACGAGCAGTACTTC. It specifies CASSVGSGSSYEQYF. The variable domain in full, with the rest retrieved from reference TRBV9 and TRBJ2-7, is DSGVTQTPKHLITATGQRVTLRCSPRSGDLSVYWYQQSLDQGLQFLIQYYNGEERAKGNILERFSAQQFPDLHSELNLSSLELGDSALYFCASSVGSGSSYEQYFGPGTRLTVT.

This chain joins TRBV5-1 and TRBJ1-3; 7 nucleotides line up with TRBD1. With V trimmed by 4 bases and J by 1 base, 5 bases remained unmatched. CDR3 length equals 15 residues. The germline V gene has CDR1 SGHRS and CDR2 YFSETQ. Here the CDR3 reads CASSLVQGSGNTIYF. Here the CDR3 DNA reads TGCGCCAGCAGCCTCGTACAGGGGTCTGGAAACACCATATATTTT.

The gene calls are TRBV10-3 and TRBJ2-7; no reliable D call. This CDR3 region has 14 residues. Trimming left V 4 bases short and J 6 bases short, with 16 bases between. Germline CDR1 ENHRY, CDR2 SYGVKD. CDR3: CAISVQTPRREQYF. The CDR3 DNA is TGTGCCATCAGTGTGCAGACTCCGAGACGCGAGCAGTACTTC.

In its sample, this clone was seen once. This chain uses TRBV24-1 with TRBJ2-1, with TRBD2 identical over 9 bases. CDR1 is KGHDR and CDR2 is SFDVKD in the germline V gene. Trimming cost V 5 bases and J 2 bases; bases outside gene matches: 6. The CDR3 consists of 16 residues. CDR3 sequence reads: CATSASLAGTYNEQFF. The CDR3 nucleotides are TGTGCCACCAGTGCTTCCCTAGCGGGAACCTACAATGAGCAGTTCTTC.

The V and J genes are TRBV27 and TRBJ2-7; 7 nucleotides match TRBD1. V dropped 4 bases and J dropped 7; count of bases not matched to a gene: 4. CDR3 length: 12 residues. Germline V gives CDR1 MNHEY, CDR2 SMNVEV (reference sequence). This CDR3 is CASSSQGWEQYF. The CDR3 region has the DNA TGTGCCAGCAGTTCACAGGGGTGGGAGCAGTACTTC.

V usage is TRBV5-5 and J usage is TRBJ2-7, with D possibly TRBD1 on 6 matching bases. This CDR3 contains 14 residues. Looked up from germline, CDR1 is SGHKS and CDR2 is YYEKEE (reference sequence). V lost 3 bases to trimming and J lost 3 bases, with 13 bases between them. The CDR3 bases are TGTGCCAGCAGCTACCGGGACAACTACTACGAGCAGTACTTC. Residues: CASSYRDNYYEQYF. The full variable domain, in which reference TRBV5-5 and TRBJ2-7 provide the parts outside the CDR3, is DAGVTQSPTHLIKTRGQQVTLRCSPISGHKSVSWYQQVLGQGPQFIFQYYEKEERGRGNFPDRFSARQFPNYSSELNVNALLLGDSALYLCASSYRDNYYEQYFGPGTRLTVT.

This clone came up a few times. This chain connects TRBV28 to TRBJ1-5; 8 nucleotides line up with TRBD1. The J segment lost 2 bases and the V segment lost 5 bases, leaving 8 bases of the junction unmatched. CDR3 length: 16 amino acids. In germline, CDR1 is MDHEN, CDR2 SYDVKM. CDR3 DNA sequence: TGTGCCAGCAGTCGTTCGACAGGGGCAGGCAATCAGCCCCAGCATTTT. Translation gives CASSRSTGAGNQPQHF.

The genes are TRBV18 and TRBJ1-1, with TRBD1 identical over 7 bases. Germline CDR1 reads KGHSH; CDR2 reads LQKENI. V lost 6 bases to trimming and J lost 0 bases; unmatched junction nucleotides: 16. The CDR3 is 18 residues long. The DNA of the CDR3 is TGTGCCAGCTCCGAGGGAAAGACAGGGCCCTTTCTGAACACTGAAGCTTTCTTT. This translates into CASSEGKTGPFLNTEAFF.

The V gene is TRBV6-5, the J gene TRBJ2-2, with D possibly TRBD1 on 6 matching bases. The CDR3 sequence is 15 residues long. With 8 bases removed from V and 1 base from J, the gap between germline ends came to 14 bases. Germline assignment: CDR1 MNHEY and CDR2 SVGAGI. The CDR3 DNA reads as TGTGCCAGCGAGGTGACAGGATTGAACACCGGGGAGCTGTTTTTT. It encodes CASEVTGLNTGELFF.

A note on this clone: Other DNA sequences in the same sample also yield this CDR3. This chain connects TRBV5-4 to TRBJ2-3, with no clear D. Trimming shortened V by 4 bases and J by 1 base, and 7 bases separated the two germline ends. The CDR3 length is 13 residues. From germline, CDR1 is SGHNT and CDR2 YYREEE (reference sequence). The CDR3 DNA reads as TGTGCCAGCAGCCTTTCTGGCACAGATACGCAGTATTTT. It specifies CASSLSGTDTQYF.

The chain couples TRBV11-3 to TRBJ2-3; 10 positions agree with TRBD2. CDR3 size: 16 residues. V shed 5 bases and J 6 bases; nucleotides not matched to a gene: 11. The germline gives CDR1 SGHNT, CDR2 YENEEA. The DNA of the CDR3 is TGTGCCAGCAGCGCCCGGGCTAGCGGGAGACCTGATACGCAGTATTTT. The encoded protein is CASSARASGRPDTQYF.

The rearrangement joins TRBV25-1 to TRBJ2-2; no definite D call. CDR3 size: 13 residues. Germline values: CDR1 MGHDK, CDR2 SYGVNS. CDR3 nucleotide sequence: TGTGCTGGCTTAAACGCCGTAAGCGGGGAGCTGTTTTTT. Its protein product is CAGLNAVSGELFF.